These 19 T cell receptor beta chains share one sample of origin, sequenced in a study of CD8 T cell repertoires and HIV-1 epitope variants. Assay used: immunoSEQ multiplex PCR; TCRdb lists only in-frame clones, some missing. Of thousands of clones listed, 60% to 75% are singletons. No cognate antigen is known for these TCRs. Material for sequencing was cultured CD8+ T cells derived from PBMCs. Receptors originate from a male donor with HIV.

The gene calls are TRBV5-1 and TRBJ2-1, with TRBD1 matching 9 bases. The CDR3 spans 15 residues. CDR1 and CDR2 from the germline V gene are SGHRS and YFSETQ. J was trimmed by 8 bases and V by 2 bases; bases with no gene match: 8. The CDR3 bases are TGCGCCAGCAGCTTATCGGGACAGGGAACCCATGAGCAGTTCTTC. Translated, it gives CASSLSGQGTHEQFF.

The rearrangement uses TRBV6-5 and TRBJ1-2; tentative D call: TRBD1 (5 bases). The V gene's germline CDR1 is MNHEY and CDR2 SVGAGI. The CDR3 runs 14 residues. Deletions cut 5 bases from V and 3 bases from J, with 13 bases between. The CDR3 region is CASSETVFDYGYTF. CDR3 DNA: TGTGCCAGCAGTGAGACAGTCTTCGACTATGGCTACACCTTC.

This clone was seen more than once but under ten times. The chain is built from TRBV15 and TRBJ2-2; 9 bases are shared with TRBD1. V was clipped by 5 bases and J by 2 bases; unmatched bases: 6. The CDR3 spans 16 residues. CDR1 and CDR2 from the germline V gene are LNHNV and YYDKDF (reference sequence). CDR3 bases: TGTGCCACCAGCGCCCACAGGGGGCGAAACACCGGGGAGCTGTTTTTT. Amino acid sequence: CATSAHRGRNTGELFF.

The J gene is TRBJ2-2, the V gene TRBV4-1; no definite D call. This CDR3 comprises 14 residues. Germline V gene lookup returns CDR1 MGHRA and CDR2 YSYEKL. V was shortened by 3 bases and J by 1 base, with 6 bases between the two germline ends. CDR3 in DNA: TGCGCCAGCAGCCACTGGGAGAACACCGGGGAGCTGTTTTTT. It specifies CASSHWENTGELFF.

This rearrangement joins TRBV11-2 to TRBJ1-5; D remains unclear. The germline V gene has CDR1 SGHAT and CDR2 FQNNGV. This CDR3 contains 16 residues. V lost 1 base and J 1 base, leaving 11 bases between the germline ends. CDR3 protein: CASSLAPAASNQPQHF. The CDR3 DNA sequence: TGTGCCAGCAGCTTAGCCCCGGCGGCGAGCAATCAGCCCCAGCATTTT.

This clone appeared a single time. The V gene is TRBV28, the J gene TRBJ1-4; D ambiguous. The CDR3 consists of 17 residues. The germline V gene has CDR1 MDHEN and CDR2 SYDVKM. Trimming took 1 base from V and 5 from J, leaving 17 bases between them. CDR3: CASSLSFWGSRNEKLFF. In DNA form, the CDR3 reads TGTGCCAGCAGTTTATCTTTTTGGGGATCCAGGAATGAAAAACTGTTTTTT.

The chain has TRBV5-6 and TRBJ2-7; tentatively, D is TRBD2 (5 bases). The germline V and J ends were trimmed by 2 bases and 2 bases, with 11 bases remaining between them. This CDR3 has 14 amino acids. CDR1 is SGHDT, CDR2 YYEEEE, per germline. The CDR3 here is CASSFGDSTYEQYF. The CDR3 DNA reads as TGTGCCAGCAGCTTCGGGGATTCCACCTACGAGCAGTACTTC.

The V call is TRBV10-3, the J call TRBJ1-1; 7 bases line up with TRBD1. Looked up from germline, CDR1 is ENHRY and CDR2 is SYGVKD. Trimming removed 9 bases from V and 6 bases from J; junction bases left unmatched: 16. The CDR3 length is 15 residues. The CDR3 is CAMTSGTARFAEAFF. CDR3 nucleotides: TGTGCCATGACTTCCGGGACAGCGAGATTCGCTGAAGCTTTCTTT.

The chain joins TRBV4-3 to TRBJ1-1; no definite D call. Germline V lookup: CDR1 LGHNA, CDR2 YSLEER. V lost 1 base and J 1 base, leaving 10 bases between the germline ends. CDR3 length equals 15 residues. This CDR3 is CASSQGVISNTEAFF. CDR3 sequence (DNA): TGCGCCAGCAGCCAAGGGGTTATCTCGAACACTGAAGCTTTCTTT.

The chain employs TRBV14 and TRBJ2-3, with 10 bases aligning to TRBD2. The V and J ends lost 4 bases and 1 base, in that order; junction bases with no gene match: 5. This CDR3 is 16 amino acids long. CDR1 and CDR2 (germline): SGHDN, FVKESK. CDR3 residues: CASSPPLAGGTDTQYF. The CDR3 DNA follows: TGTGCCAGCAGCCCACCTCTAGCGGGAGGCACAGATACGCAGTATTTT.

The chain joins TRBV27 to TRBJ2-5; D not certain. Trimming cost V 3 bases and J 2 bases, with 7 bases left between them. This CDR3 is built from 13 residues. From germline, CDR1 is MNHEY and CDR2 SMNVEV (reference sequence). CDR3 sequence reads: CASSLPRQETQYF. The CDR3 coding sequence is TGTGCCAGCAGTTTGCCTAGGCAAGAGACCCAGTACTTC.

The rearrangement links TRBV7-2 to TRBJ1-6, with TRBD1 matching 9 bases. This CDR3 has 14 amino acids. Germline-derived CDR1 and CDR2 are SGHTA and FQGNSA. Losses at the gene ends were 6 bases for V and 7 bases for J; bases not matched to a gene: 4. CDR3 region: CASRLDRGNSPLHF. The CDR3 nucleotides are TGTGCCAGCAGACTCGACAGGGGGAATTCACCCCTCCACTTT. The variable domain in full, completed from reference TRBV7-2 and TRBJ1-6, reads GAGVSQSPSNKVTEKGKDVELRCDPISGHTALYWYRQSLGQGLEFLIYFQGNSAPDKSGLPSDRFSAERTGGSVSTLTIQRTQQEDSAVYLCASRLDRGNSPLHFGNGTRLTVT.

The chain joins TRBV4-2 to TRBJ1-1; 8 positions match TRBD1. J gave up 0 bases and V 4 bases, and 4 bases lay outside the gene matches. There are 15 residues in the CDR3. The germline gives CDR1 LGHNA, CDR2 YNFKEQ. The CDR3 DNA is TGTGCCAGCAGCCCGCGGACAGGGCTGAACACTGAAGCTTTCTTT. Its translation is CASSPRTGLNTEAFF.

There are a few counts of this clone. V and J are TRBV15 and TRBJ2-7; possibly TRBD1 for D (6 bases). V dropped 6 bases and J dropped 2 bases, with 17 bases sitting between them. CDR1 and CDR2 (germline): LNHNV, YYDKDF (reference sequence). CDR3 length: 15 amino acids. As DNA, the CDR3 is TGTGCCACCAGTCGTGAACAGGGTGCCCCCTACGAGCAGTACTTC. This codes for CATSREQGAPYEQYF. Using reference TRBV15 and TRBJ2-7 for the parts outside the CDR3, the full variable domain is DAMVIQNPRYQVTQFGKPVTLSCSQTLNHNVMYWYQQKSSQAPKLLFHYYDKDFNNEADTPDNFQSRRPNTSFCFLDIRSPGLGDTAMYLCATSREQGAPYEQYFGPGTRLTVT.

This rearrangement joins TRBV7-3 to TRBJ1-6; 8 bases are shared with TRBD1. The CDR3 is 15 residues long. The V gene end was trimmed by 3 bases and the J gene end by 8 bases; junction bases not matched to a gene: 6. CDR1 is SGHTA, CDR2 FQGTGA, per germline. The CDR3 DNA is TGTGCCAGCAGCTTGACAGGGGCAGTGGATTCACCCCTCCACTTT. This encodes CASSLTGAVDSPLHF.

V and J are TRBV30 and TRBJ2-1; 8 positions agree with TRBD2. The V segment lost 3 bases and the J segment 9 bases; nucleotides outside the gene matches: 10. The CDR3 runs to 14 residues. CDR1 and CDR2 (germline): GTSNPN, SVGIG (reference sequence). CDR3 residues: CAWRPGGGSGEQFF. DNA of the CDR3: TGTGCCTGGAGGCCAGGCGGGGGGAGCGGTGAGCAGTTCTTC.

V is TRBV5-4 and J is TRBJ2-7; D is perhaps TRBD1 (5 bases). V lost 4 bases and J lost 2, with 13 bases in between. This CDR3 has 14 residues. CDR1 is SGHNT and CDR2 is YYREEE in the germline V gene (reference sequence). The CDR3 region is CASSDSTVTYEQYF. CDR3 sequence (DNA): TGTGCCAGCAGCGACTCGACAGTTACCTACGAGCAGTACTTC.

The chain uses TRBV28 and TRBJ2-7; TRBD1 matches 11 bases. Germline V gene lookup returns CDR1 MDHEN and CDR2 SYDVKM. V was clipped by 3 bases and J by 2 bases; unmatched bases: 15. CDR3 length: 19 amino acids. The CDR3 protein is CASSFWADRGLSPPYEQYF. The CDR3 region has the DNA TGTGCCAGCAGTTTCTGGGCGGACAGGGGGCTCTCCCCGCCCTACGAGCAGTACTTC.

The chain employs TRBV28 and TRBJ1-4; D possibly corresponds to TRBD1 (6 bases). The CDR3 is 18 residues long. Germline CDR1 is MDHEN and CDR2 is SYDVKM. The V end was cut by 2 bases, the J end by 6 bases, with 22 bases between. The CDR3 region is CASSLRGHYINSDEKLFF. CDR3 DNA sequence: TGTGCCAGCAGTTTAAGGGGACATTACATTAATTCGGATGAAAAACTGTTTTTT.